This TCR beta chain was retrieved from a study of cytomegalovirus exposure and HLA in healthy donors. Regarding the study as a whole: HLA allele associations emerged for some 16,000 TCR beta sequences in a later analysis, at 0.05 false discovery rate. Immune exposure was documented only through CMV serostatus.

The germline CDR1 and CDR2 sequences are MNHEY and SVGAGI. Germline trimming cut 2 bases from V and 6 bases from J; bases unmatched to any gene: 6. The CDR3 length is 15 residues. Note on this clone: Its antigen is undetermined.

13 Jbeta primers and 60 Vbeta primers were used for the PCR. Sequencing was performed with immunoSEQ multiplex PCR; in TCRdb, only in-frame clones are kept and a portion is missing. The data show about 130,000 clones, 15% to 20% seen once. The source is a female donor in good health and CMV-seropositive. This chain links TRBV6-5 with TRBJ2-1; TRBD2 aligns across 8 bases. Source material: PBMCs. CDR3 nucleotide sequence: TGTGCCAGCAGTTACACCCAGCGGGGGCTCAATGAGCAGTTCTTC. This translates into CASSYTQRGLNEQFF.